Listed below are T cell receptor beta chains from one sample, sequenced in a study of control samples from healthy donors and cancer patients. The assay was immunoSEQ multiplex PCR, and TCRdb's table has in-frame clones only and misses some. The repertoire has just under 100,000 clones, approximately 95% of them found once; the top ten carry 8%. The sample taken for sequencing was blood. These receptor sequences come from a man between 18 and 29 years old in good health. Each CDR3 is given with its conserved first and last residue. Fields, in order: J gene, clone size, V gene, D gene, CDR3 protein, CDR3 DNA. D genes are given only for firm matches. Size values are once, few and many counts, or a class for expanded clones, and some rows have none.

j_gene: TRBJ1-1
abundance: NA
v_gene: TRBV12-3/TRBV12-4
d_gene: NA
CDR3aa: CASSSYTEAFF
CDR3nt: TGTGCCAGCAGTTCATACACTGAAGCTTTCTTT

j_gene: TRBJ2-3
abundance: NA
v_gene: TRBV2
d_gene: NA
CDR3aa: CASSEDVRGPGTTSTDTQYF
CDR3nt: TGTGCCAGCAGTGAAGACGTCAGGGGGCCCGGGACTACTAGCACAGATACGCAGTATTTT

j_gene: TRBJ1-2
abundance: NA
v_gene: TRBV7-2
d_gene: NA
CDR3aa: CASSPRVGGVGGYTF
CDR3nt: TGTGCCAGCAGCCCCCGCGTGGGGGGCGTAGGCGGCTACACCTTC

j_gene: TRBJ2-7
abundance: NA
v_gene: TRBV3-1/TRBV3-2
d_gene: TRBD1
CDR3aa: CASSPPTQGAAFYEQYF
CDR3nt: TGTGCCAGCAGCCCTCCGACCCAGGGGGCCGCGTTCTACGAGCAGTACTTC

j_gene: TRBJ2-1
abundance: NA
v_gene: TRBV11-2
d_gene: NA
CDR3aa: CASSLNFFKHNEQFF
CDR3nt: TGTGCCAGCAGCTTAAATTTTTTCAAGCACAATGAGCAGTTCTTC

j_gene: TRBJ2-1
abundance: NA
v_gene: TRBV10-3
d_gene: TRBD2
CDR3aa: CAIREKGASGSNEQFF
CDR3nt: TGTGCCATCAGGGAGAAGGGGGCTAGCGGGAGCAATGAGCAGTTCTTC

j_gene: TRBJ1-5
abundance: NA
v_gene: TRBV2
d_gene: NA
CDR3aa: CASSVGTAPNQPQHF
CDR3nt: TGTGCCAGCAGTGTCGGGACCGCTCCCAATCAGCCCCAGCATTTT

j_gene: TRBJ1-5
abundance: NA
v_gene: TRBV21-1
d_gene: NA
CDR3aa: CASSKGPGQVVDQPQHF
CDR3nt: TGTGCCAGCAGCAAAGGGCCAGGGCAAGTTGTCGATCAGCCCCAGCATTTT

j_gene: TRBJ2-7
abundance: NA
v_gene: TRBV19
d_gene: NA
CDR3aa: CASSMFHTGGYEQYF
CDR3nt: TGTGCCAGTAGTATGTTTCATACCGGGGGCTACGAGCAGTACTTC

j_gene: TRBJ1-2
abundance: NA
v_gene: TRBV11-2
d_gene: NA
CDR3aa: CASSLEYTPDRVLGYTF
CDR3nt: TGTGCCAGCAGCTTAGAGTACACTCCCGATCGGGTTCTTGGCTACACCTTC

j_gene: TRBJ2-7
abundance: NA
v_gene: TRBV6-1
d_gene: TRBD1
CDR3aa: CASSDLQGGSYEQYF
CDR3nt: TGTGCCAGCAGTGACCTACAGGGGGGCTCCTACGAGCAGTACTTC

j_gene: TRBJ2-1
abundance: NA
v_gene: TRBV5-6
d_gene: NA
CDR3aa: CASSLSTARYNEQFF
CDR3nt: TGTGCCAGCAGCTTGTCGACAGCGCGGTACAATGAGCAGTTCTTC

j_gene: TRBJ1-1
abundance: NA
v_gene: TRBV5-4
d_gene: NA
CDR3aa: CASSKDTLNTEAFF
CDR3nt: TGTGCCAGCAGCAAGGACACCTTGAACACTGAAGCTTTCTTT

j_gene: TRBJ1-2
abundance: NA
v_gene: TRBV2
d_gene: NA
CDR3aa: CASSEKGLSGYTF
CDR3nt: TGTGCCAGCAGTGAAAAGGGGTTAAGCGGCTACACCTTC

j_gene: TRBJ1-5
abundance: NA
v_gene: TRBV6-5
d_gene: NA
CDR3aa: CASSYGPRDQPQHF
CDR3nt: TGTGCCAGCAGCTATGGTCCGCGGGATCAGCCCCAGCATTTT

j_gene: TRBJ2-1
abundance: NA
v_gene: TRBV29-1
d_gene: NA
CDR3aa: CSYFSGPEQFF
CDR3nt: TGCAGTTACTTCTCGGGCCCGGAGCAGTTCTTC

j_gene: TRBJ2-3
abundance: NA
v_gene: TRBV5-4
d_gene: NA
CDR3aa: CASSLGETSTDTQYF
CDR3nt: TGTGCCAGCAGCTTGGGAGAGACTAGCACAGATACGCAGTATTTT

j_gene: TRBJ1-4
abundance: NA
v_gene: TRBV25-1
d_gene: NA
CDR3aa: CASSEEGNEKLFF
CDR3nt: TGTGCCAGCAGTGAAGAAGGAAATGAAAAACTGTTTTTT

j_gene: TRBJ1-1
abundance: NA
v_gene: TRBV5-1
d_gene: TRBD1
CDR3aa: CASSLGPGQVGTEAFF
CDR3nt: TGCGCCAGCAGCTTGGGGCCGGGACAGGTGGGAACTGAAGCTTTCTTT

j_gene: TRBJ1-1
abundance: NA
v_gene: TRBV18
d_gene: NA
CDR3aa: CASSTVNEAFF
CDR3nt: TGTGCCAGCTCAACGGTTAATGAAGCTTTCTTT

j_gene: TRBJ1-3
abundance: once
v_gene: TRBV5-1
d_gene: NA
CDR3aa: CASTQTDGNTIYF
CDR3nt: TGCGCCAGCACCCAGACGGATGGAAACACCATATATTTT

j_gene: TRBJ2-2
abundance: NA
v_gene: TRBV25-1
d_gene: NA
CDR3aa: CASSEFTEGTGELFF
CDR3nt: TGTGCCAGCAGTGAATTTACAGAAGGCACCGGGGAGCTGTTTTTT

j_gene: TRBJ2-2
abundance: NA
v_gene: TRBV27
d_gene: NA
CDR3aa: CATHPGRLAKFSAGELFF
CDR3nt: TGTGCCACCCATCCGGGACGGCTCGCCAAGTTTAGCGCCGGGGAGCTGTTTTTT

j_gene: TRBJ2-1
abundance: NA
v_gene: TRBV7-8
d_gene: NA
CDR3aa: CASSSYRVSSNEQFF
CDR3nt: TGTGCCAGCAGCTCATACAGGGTATCGAGCAATGAGCAGTTCTTC

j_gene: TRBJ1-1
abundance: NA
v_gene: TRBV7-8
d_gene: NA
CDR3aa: CASSSTRPVDEAFF
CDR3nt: TGTGCCAGCAGCTCGACCAGACCTGTTGATGAAGCTTTCTTT

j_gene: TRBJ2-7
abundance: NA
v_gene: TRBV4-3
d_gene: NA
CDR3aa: CASSQDDSGLYEQYF
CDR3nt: TGCGCCAGCAGCCAAGATGATTCAGGGCTCTACGAGCAGTACTTC

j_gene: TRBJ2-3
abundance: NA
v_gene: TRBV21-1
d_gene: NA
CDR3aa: CASRKGIAGLEGDTQYF
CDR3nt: TGTGCCAGCAGAAAGGGGATAGCGGGGCTGGAGGGGGATACGCAGTATTTT

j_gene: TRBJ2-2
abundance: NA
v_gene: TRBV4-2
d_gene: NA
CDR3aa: CASSQEGGTGELFF
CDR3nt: TGTGCCAGCAGCCAAGAAGGGGGGACCGGGGAGCTGTTTTTT

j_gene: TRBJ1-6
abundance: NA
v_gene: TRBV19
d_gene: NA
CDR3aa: CASRPPEEGNSPLHF
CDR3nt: TGTGCCAGTAGACCTCCCGAAGAGGGGAATTCACCCCTCCACTTT

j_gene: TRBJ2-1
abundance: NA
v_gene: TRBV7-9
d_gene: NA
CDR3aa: CASSLARNVGGPEHEQFF
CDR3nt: TGTGCCAGCAGCTTAGCCCGAAATGTGGGGGGGCCGGAGCATGAGCAGTTCTTC

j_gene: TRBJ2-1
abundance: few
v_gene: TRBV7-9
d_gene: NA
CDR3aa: CASSPSGSSYNEQFF
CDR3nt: TGTGCCAGCAGCCCGTCCGGGAGCTCCTACAATGAGCAGTTCTTC

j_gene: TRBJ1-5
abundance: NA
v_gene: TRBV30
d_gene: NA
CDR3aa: CAWSVMGGNQPQHF
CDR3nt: TGTGCCTGGAGTGTTATGGGAGGCAATCAGCCCCAGCATTTT

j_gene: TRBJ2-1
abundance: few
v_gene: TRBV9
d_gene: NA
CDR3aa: CASGPSVTYNEQFF
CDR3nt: TGTGCCAGCGGTCCTTCCGTAACCTACAATGAGCAGTTCTTC

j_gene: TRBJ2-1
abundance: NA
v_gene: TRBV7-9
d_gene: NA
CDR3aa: CASSLQGWNEQFF
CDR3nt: TGTGCCAGCAGCTTACAGGGGTGGAATGAGCAGTTCTTC

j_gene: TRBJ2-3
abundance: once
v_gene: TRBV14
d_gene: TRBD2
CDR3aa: CASSLTSADTQYF
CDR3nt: TGTGCCAGCAGTCTTACTAGCGCAGATACGCAGTATTTT

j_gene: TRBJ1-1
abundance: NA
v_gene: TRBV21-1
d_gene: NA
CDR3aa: CASSVPDGTGTEAFF
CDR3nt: TGTGCCAGCAGCGTACCCGACGGGACAGGGACTGAAGCTTTCTTT

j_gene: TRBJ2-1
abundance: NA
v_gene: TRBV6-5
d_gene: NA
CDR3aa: CASSYQGGRNSEQFF
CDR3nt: TGTGCCAGCAGTTACCAGGGGGGACGAAATTCTGAGCAGTTCTTC

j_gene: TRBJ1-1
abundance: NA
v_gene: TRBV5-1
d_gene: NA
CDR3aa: CASSLVPTGTLNTEAFF
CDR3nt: TGCGCCAGCAGCTTGGTCCCTACAGGGACTTTGAACACTGAAGCTTTCTTT

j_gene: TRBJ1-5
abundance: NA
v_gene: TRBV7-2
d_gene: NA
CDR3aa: CASRPGTSNQPQHF
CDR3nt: TGTGCCAGCAGACCGGGCACTAGCAATCAGCCCCAGCATTTT

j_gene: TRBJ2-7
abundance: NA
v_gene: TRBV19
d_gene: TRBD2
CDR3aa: CASRREGNPNYEQYF
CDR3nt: TGTGCCAGTAGAAGGGAGGGAAACCCCAACTACGAGCAGTACTTC

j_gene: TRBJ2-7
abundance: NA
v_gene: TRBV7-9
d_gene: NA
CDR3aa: CASSLDISYEQYF
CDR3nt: TGTGCCAGCAGCTTAGACATCTCCTACGAGCAGTACTTC

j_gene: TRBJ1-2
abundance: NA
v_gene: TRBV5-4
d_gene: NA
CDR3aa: CASSLGSSPGYGYTF
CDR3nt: TGTGCCAGCAGCTTGGGGTCCTCTCCGGGCTATGGCTACACCTTC

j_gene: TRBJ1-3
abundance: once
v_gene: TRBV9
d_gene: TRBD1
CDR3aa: CASSPDRGSSGNTIYF
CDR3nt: TGTGCCAGCAGCCCGGACAGGGGCAGCTCTGGAAACACCATATATTTT

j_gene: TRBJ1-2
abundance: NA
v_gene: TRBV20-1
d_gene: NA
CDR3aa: CSAPANYGYTF
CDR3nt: TGCAGTGCCCCGGCGAACTATGGCTACACCTTC

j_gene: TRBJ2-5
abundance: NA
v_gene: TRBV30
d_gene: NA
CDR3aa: CAWGGTAEETQYF
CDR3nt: TGTGCCTGGGGGGGGACGGCCGAAGAGACCCAGTACTTC

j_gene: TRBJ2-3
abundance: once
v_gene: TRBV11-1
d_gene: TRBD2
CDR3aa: CASSGLAGDWDTQYF
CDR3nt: TGTGCCAGCAGCGGGCTAGCGGGAGATTGGGATACGCAGTATTTT

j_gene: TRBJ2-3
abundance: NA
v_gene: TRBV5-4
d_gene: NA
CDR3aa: CASISATDTQYF
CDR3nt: TGTGCCAGCATCTCGGCCACAGATACGCAGTATTTT

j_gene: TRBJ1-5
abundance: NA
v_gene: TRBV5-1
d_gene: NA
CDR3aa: CASSISGASNQPQHF
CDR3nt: TGCGCCAGCAGCATTTCAGGGGCCAGCAATCAGCCCCAGCATTTT

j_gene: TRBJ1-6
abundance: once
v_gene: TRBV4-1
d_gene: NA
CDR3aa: CASSQVLLEPLHF
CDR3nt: TGCGCCAGCAGCCAAGTCCTCCTGGAACCCCTCCACTTT

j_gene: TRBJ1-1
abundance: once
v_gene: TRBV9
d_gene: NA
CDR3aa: CASSGTENTEAFF
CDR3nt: TGTGCCAGCAGCGGGACAGAGAACACTGAAGCTTTCTTT

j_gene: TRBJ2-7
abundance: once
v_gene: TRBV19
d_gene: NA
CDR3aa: CASSKVGTSYEQYF
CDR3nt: TGTGCCAGTAGTAAGGTAGGCACCTCCTACGAGCAGTACTTC

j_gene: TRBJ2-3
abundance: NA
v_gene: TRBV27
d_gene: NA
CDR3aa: CASSPATDTQYF
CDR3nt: TGTGCCAGCAGTCCTGCGACAGATACGCAGTATTTT

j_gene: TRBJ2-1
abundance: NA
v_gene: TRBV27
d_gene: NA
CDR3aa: CASSLGTSNYNEQFF
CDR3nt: TGTGCCAGCAGTTTGGGGACATCCAATTACAATGAGCAGTTCTTC

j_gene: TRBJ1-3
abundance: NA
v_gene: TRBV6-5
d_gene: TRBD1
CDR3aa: CASRRQGVENTIYF
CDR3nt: TGTGCCAGCAGGCGACAGGGGGTAGAAAACACCATATATTTT

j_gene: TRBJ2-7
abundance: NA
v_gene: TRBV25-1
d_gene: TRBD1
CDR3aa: CASSDTPGQVSYEQYF
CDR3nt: TGTGCCAGCAGTGATACTCCGGGACAGGTGTCCTACGAGCAGTACTTC

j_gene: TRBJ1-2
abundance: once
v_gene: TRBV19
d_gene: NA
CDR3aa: CASRRGLGRENYGYTF
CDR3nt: TGTGCCAGTAGACGCGGTCTGGGTCGTGAAAACTATGGCTACACCTTC

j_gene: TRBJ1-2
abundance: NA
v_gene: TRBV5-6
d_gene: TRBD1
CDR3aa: CASRETGGTYGYTF
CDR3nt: TGTGCCAGCAGAGAGACAGGGGGCACCTATGGCTACACCTTC

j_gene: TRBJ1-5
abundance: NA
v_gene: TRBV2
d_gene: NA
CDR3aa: CASSEGGGNQPQHF
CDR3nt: TGTGCCAGCAGTGAAGGGGGAGGCAATCAGCCCCAGCATTTT

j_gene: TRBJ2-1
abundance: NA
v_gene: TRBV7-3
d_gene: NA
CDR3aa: CASSAGLGLDEQFF
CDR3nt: TGTGCCAGCAGCGCGGGACTCGGTTTGGATGAGCAGTTCTTC